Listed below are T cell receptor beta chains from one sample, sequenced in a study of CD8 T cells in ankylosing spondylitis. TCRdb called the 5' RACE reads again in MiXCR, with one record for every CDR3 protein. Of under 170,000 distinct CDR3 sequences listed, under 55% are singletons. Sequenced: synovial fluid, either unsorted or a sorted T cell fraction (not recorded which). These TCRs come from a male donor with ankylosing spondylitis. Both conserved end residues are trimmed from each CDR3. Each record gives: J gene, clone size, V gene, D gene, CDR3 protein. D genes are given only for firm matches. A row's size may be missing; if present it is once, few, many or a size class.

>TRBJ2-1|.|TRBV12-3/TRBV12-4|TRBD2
ASSTGLVLQF
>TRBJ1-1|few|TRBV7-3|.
ASSIQGNTEAF
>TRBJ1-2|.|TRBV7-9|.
ASSLESAGGPYGYT
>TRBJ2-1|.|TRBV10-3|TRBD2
AISDRGGLRHNEQF
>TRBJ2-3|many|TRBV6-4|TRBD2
ASSPSGGAEDTQY
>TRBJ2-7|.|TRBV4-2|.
ASSQVAGSYEQY
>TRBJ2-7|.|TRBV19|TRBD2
ASSDRGLAVEQY
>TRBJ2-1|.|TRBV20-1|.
SAREGGGYNEQF
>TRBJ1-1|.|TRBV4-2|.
ASSQGSPGNTEAF
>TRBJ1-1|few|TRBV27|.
ASSFRGAQRTEAF
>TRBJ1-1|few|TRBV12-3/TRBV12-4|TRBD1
ASIPQTGIIIEAF
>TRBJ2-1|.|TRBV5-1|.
ASSRQAPYHEQF
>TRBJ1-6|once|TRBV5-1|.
ASSFRGFRSPLH
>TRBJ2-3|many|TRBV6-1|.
ASQGGGSSDTQY
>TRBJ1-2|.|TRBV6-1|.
ASSGLWTSYYGYT
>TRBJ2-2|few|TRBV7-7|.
ASSLRDGIKNTGELF
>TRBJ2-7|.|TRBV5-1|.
ASSFNTAGTYSYEQY
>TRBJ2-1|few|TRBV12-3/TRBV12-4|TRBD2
ASSSRLAGPYNEQF
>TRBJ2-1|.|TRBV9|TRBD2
ASSGSGGEQF